This T cell receptor (beta chain) stems from a study of regulatory T cells in long-lasting Graves disease (dated by TCRdb to about 2021). Regarding the study in general: Persistent Graves' disease was defined as antithyroid drug treatment for over 5 years with persistently positive TSH receptor autoantibodies. In the clinical cohort, patients with persistent Graves' disease had used antithyroid drugs for an average of approximately eleven years. Peripheral blood TCR sequencing and RNA sequencing compared persistent Graves' disease patients with newly diagnosed Graves' disease patients. TCR sequencing covered approximately 13 persistent and 20 or so newly diagnosed Graves' disease patients, 33 samples in total. The study took place in China and was registered as a clinical trial.

The meaning of the sample's time point label: persistent/refractory GD, antithyroid drugs over 5 years with positive TRAb. RNA was extracted from PBMCs in TRIzol for both TCR sequencing and RNA sequencing. Graves' disease was diagnosed according to American Thyroid Association guidelines. The patients came from an endocrinology department in Xi'an, China. Each patient gave approximately 9 milliliters of peripheral blood, collected in an EDTA anticoagulant tube. PBMCs were isolated by Ficoll Paque Plus density gradient separation without further T cell sorting. An Agilent 2100 Bioanalyzer and agarose gel were used to check RNA quality, and a NanoDrop 2000 was used to measure RNA concentration. The research as a whole found: Only the TCR beta chain was sequenced and analyzed. As a limitation, the authors acknowledged that the small sample size may reduce accuracy. The study examined only peripheral blood because the primary lesion, thyroid tissue, could not be accessed. Patients with persistent disease shared more public clonotypes (about 2,500) than newly diagnosed patients did (966). Lower TCR Shannon entropy and fewer highly expanded clones were observed in persistent Graves' disease patients than in newly diagnosed patients, which suggested clonal expansion. Preferential use of TRBV28, TRBJ1-2 and TRBJ2-5 was observed in persistent disease, whereas TRBV20-1 and TRBJ2-1 were favored in newly diagnosed disease.

The germline ends are 9 bases apart after V is trimmed by 5 bases and J by 5 bases. CDR1 and CDR2 were assigned from the germline V gene (reference sequence) as MNHEY and SMNVEV. The CDR3 has 13 amino acids, counting the end cysteine and phenylalanine. The sequence is cut down to CDR3 DNA, 39 bases in frame from base 1. Only a few counts were recorded for this clonotype. The antigen this receptor binds is unknown. No much larger clone is present one base from it, and per-base qualities are unavailable. The library was obtained by multiplex PCR. The instrument given in TCRdb is Illumina HiSeq 4000. iRepertoire HTBI primers and Arm-PCR amplification of CDR3 regions were used to construct TCR beta libraries. PCR products were gel purified before sequencing. On the study's bioinformatics: Gene usage analysis of CDR3 amino acid clonotypes relied on the 60 or so TRBV and around 14 TRBJ segments identified across samples. COPE and FqMerger were used to merge filtered high-quality paired reads into contigs. Contigs were aligned with BLAST to IMGT TRBV, TRBD and TRBJ reference genes, and CDR3 was defined per IMGT. Any clonotype with a frequency above 0.1% was counted as a highly expanded clone. Repertoire diversity was measured by Shannon entropy, and V-J evenness by the Gini coefficient. A clonotype found in more than one individual was treated as public. The public reads were reprocessed in TCRdb via fastp at Q25 and MiXCR, keeping in-frame beta chains. Each CDR3 protein appears once, grouped with its most common genes and DNA. What appears here as the V and J calls and clone size reflects TCRdb's work, not the paper's. The sample table holds about 470,000 distinct CDR3 sequences, of which 20% were seen once. Over 7.5% of the sample is in the top ten clones.

This specimen was peripheral blood mononuclear cells (PBMCs), taken when the disease was refractory, from a patient treated with antithyroid drugs. The sequence derives from a female donor with Graves disease. The sequence links TRBV27 to TRBJ2-2; too little of a D gene remains to name it. This receptor carries the CDR3 CASSLLITGELFF. The nucleotide sequence reads as follows: TGTGCCAGCAGTCTACTGATTACCGGGGAGCTGTTTTTT.